Listed here are 23 T cell receptor beta chains from one sample, sequenced in a study of a mutant IDH1 vaccine in newly diagnosed glioma. Time point reported: week 23, last vaccination. The content of each vaccine dose was 300 ug of mutant IDH1 20-mer peptide, and topical imiquimod accompanied it. The antigens for these receptors are not known. Sequencing used immunoSEQ multiplex PCR; TCRdb keeps in-frame clones, though not all of them. The data hold 60,000 to 100,000 clones, with 75% to 90% observed a single time. Material: PBMCs, obtained from a glioma patient whose treatment included an IDH1 peptide vaccine. Receptor source: a woman aged 45 to 65 with glioma.

The chain joins TRBV4-1 to TRBJ1-3; no clear D. The CDR3 is made up of 17 amino acids. Germline CDR1 reads MGHRA; CDR2 reads YSYEKL. Trimming removed 4 bases at V and 0 bases at J, with 16 bases between. The CDR3 region has the DNA TGCGCCAGCAGCCGGGGAGGACTAATTCTCTCTGGAAACACCATATATTTT. It encodes CASSRGGLILSGNTIYF.

The chain joins TRBV15 to TRBJ1-5; TRBD1 is a possible D gene (6 bases). Trimming took off 4 bases at V and 5 bases at J, with 12 bases between the two ends. This CDR3 comprises 14 residues. Germline V gene sequence: CDR1 LNHNV, CDR2 YYDKDF (reference sequence). The CDR3 region has the DNA TGTGCCACCAGCAACGGGCAGGGGTATCAGCCCCAGCATTTT. Protein product: CATSNGQGYQPQHF.

Here the CDR3 DNA reads TGCGCCAGCAGCCAGGATCCCCCCTGGAGGGACATTCAGTACTTC. It encodes CASSQDPPWRDIQYF. V and J are TRBV4-1 and TRBJ2-4; possible D gene TRBD2, 6 bases. Trimming cost V 3 bases and J 8 bases, with 17 bases left between them. The CDR3 is 15 amino acids. Germline V gene sequence: CDR1 MGHRA, CDR2 YSYEKL.

The gene calls are TRBV5-1 and TRBJ2-3; either TRBD1 or TRBD2 may supply D (5 bases each). Germline loops: CDR1 SGHRS, CDR2 YFSETQ. The CDR3 is 16 amino acids. V lost 4 bases, J lost 2 bases, and 17 bases lay in between. The CDR3 region has the DNA TGCGCCAGCAGCCCGGGACCTACGTCCCACACAGATACGCAGTATTTT. It yields the protein CASSPGPTSHTDTQYF.

The CDR3 region is CASSLVGSYGGETQYF. Written as DNA, the CDR3 is TGTGCCAGCAGCTTGGTCGGCTCTTACGGGGGTGAGACCCAGTACTTC. This chain joins TRBV5-4 and TRBJ2-5; TRBD2 might be the D (6 bases). The length of the CDR3 is 16 residues. Trimming left V 0 bases short and J 5 bases short, with 17 bases between. Germline loops: CDR1 SGHNT, CDR2 YYREEE (reference sequence).

As regards this clone: Other nucleotide sequences in the sample specify the same CDR3. CDR3 nucleotide sequence: TGTGCCAGCAGCTTAGCGGGAGGGTACAATGAGCAGTTCTTC. This gives the protein CASSLAGGYNEQFF. V gene TRBV11-3 combines with J gene TRBJ2-1, with 8 bases identical to TRBD2. The ends lost 1 base at V and 4 bases at J; junction bases unmatched: 0. The V gene's germline CDR1 is SGHNT and CDR2 YENEEA. The CDR3 extends over 14 amino acids.

V and J are TRBV5-4 and TRBJ1-4, with a possible D match to TRBD1 (6 bases). Germline V gives CDR1 SGHNT, CDR2 YYREEE (reference sequence). Trimming pared 4 bases from V and 10 bases from J, leaving 11 bases between. CDR3 length equals 12 residues. The CDR3: CASSTDSGKLFF. CDR3 nucleotide sequence: TGTGCCAGCAGCACGGACAGTGGAAAACTGTTTTTT.

The V call is TRBV10-3, the J call TRBJ2-1, with 10 bases aligning to TRBD2. V dropped 6 bases and J dropped 7; count of bases not matched to a gene: 6. In germline, CDR1 is ENHRY, CDR2 SYGVKD. The length of the CDR3 is 14 residues. CDR3 sequence (DNA): TGTGCCATCAGCACCGGGACTAGCGAAAATGAGCAGTTCTTC. Protein product: CAISTGTSENEQFF.

The rearrangement links TRBV7-9 to TRBJ1-4, with no clear D. This CDR3 spans 14 amino acids. CDR1 and CDR2 from the germline V gene are SEHNR and FQNEAQ (reference sequence). Trimming pared 4 bases from V and 7 bases from J, leaving 13 bases between. CDR3: CASSSREGPEKLFF. CDR3 sequence (DNA): TGTGCCAGCAGCTCAAGGGAGGGTCCTGAAAAACTGTTTTTT. The full variable domain, completed using reference TRBV7-9 and TRBJ1-4, is DTGVSQNPRHKITKRGQNVTFRCDPISEHNRLYWYRQTLGQGPEFLTYFQNEAQLEKSRLLSDRFSAERPKGSFSTLEIQRTEQGDSAMYLCASSSREGPEKLFFGSGTQLSVL.

This clone was picked up a small number of times. The chain has TRBV30 and TRBJ2-2; 8 bases align to TRBD2. The CDR3 extends over 14 amino acids. Germline loops: CDR1 GTSNPN, CDR2 SVGIG (reference sequence). With V trimmed by 2 bases and J by 6 bases, 5 bases remained unmatched. Here the CDR3 reads CAWSKSGSPGELFF. The CDR3 nucleotides read TGTGCCTGGAGTAAGAGCGGGAGCCCCGGGGAGCTGTTTTTT. The full variable domain, rest sourced from reference TRBV30 and TRBJ2-2, is SQTIHQWPATLVQPVGSPLSLECTVEGTSNPNLYWYRQAAGRGLQLLFYSVGIGQISSEVPQNLSASRPQDRQFILSSKKLLLSDSGFYLCAWSKSGSPGELFFGEGSRLTVL.

The genes are TRBV19 and TRBJ1-2; 7 positions agree with TRBD1. The CDR3 totals 14 residues. Germline CDR1 LNHDA, CDR2 SQIVND (reference sequence). The junction had 7 bases not matched to a gene; V was cut back by 5 bases and J by 4 bases. The CDR3 DNA is TGTGCCAGTAGTGTTCGGGACAGACCCTATGGCTACACCTTC. The encoded protein is CASSVRDRPYGYTF.

The chain uses TRBV5-1 and TRBJ2-7; 10 nucleotides match TRBD1. The germline V gene encodes CDR1 SGHRS and CDR2 YFSETQ. This CDR3 is built from 14 residues. Trimming removed 4 bases from V and 6 bases from J; junction bases left unmatched: 7. CDR3 bases: TGCGCCAGCAGCCGTCCCGGGACAGGGGTCGAGCAGTACTTC. It is translated as CASSRPGTGVEQYF.

DNA of the CDR3: TGTGCCAGCAGCCCCGAGGGTAATTGGGATGAAAAACTGTTTTTT. It translates to CASSPEGNWDEKLFF. The V and J genes are TRBV28 and TRBJ1-4; D not certain. Germline CDR1 MDHEN, CDR2 SYDVKM. V lost 6 bases and J 6 bases, leaving 17 bases between the germline ends. CDR3 length equals 15 residues. The whole variable domain, remainder taken from reference TRBV28 and TRBJ1-4, is DVKVTQSSRYLVKRTGEKVFLECVQDMDHENMFWYRQDPGLGLRLIYFSYDVKMKEKGDIPEGYSVSREKKERFSLILESASTNQTSMYLCASSPEGNWDEKLFFGSGTQLSVL.

DNA of the CDR3: TGTGCCAGCAGCCCAGCGGGAGCCGGTGAAAATGAGCAGTTCTTC. It translates to CASSPAGAGENEQFF. This chain uses TRBV27 with TRBJ2-1; 8 bases line up with TRBD2. This CDR3 is built from 15 residues. Germline trimming cut 6 bases from V and 7 bases from J; bases unmatched to any gene: 11. CDR1 and CDR2 (germline): MNHEY, SMNVEV (reference sequence).

The chain couples TRBV5-6 to TRBJ1-4, with D possibly matching TRBD1 (5 bases). Trimming took 0 bases from V and 10 from J, leaving 19 bases between them. The CDR3 loop spans 16 amino acids. The germline V gene has CDR1 SGHDT and CDR2 YYEEEE. CDR3 protein: CASSLVRDLAVGKLFF. The CDR3 DNA follows: TGTGCCAGCAGCTTGGTGAGGGACCTGGCGGTGGGAAAACTGTTTTTT.

This clone was observed a few times. The gene calls are TRBV18 and TRBJ2-7; D is ambiguous. CDR1 and CDR2 (germline): KGHSH, LQKENI. This CDR3 contains 16 residues. Deletions cut 1 base from V and 6 bases from J, with 19 bases between. In nucleotides, the CDR3 is TGTGCCAGCTCACCACATCCAGCAGGCGCCCTCGGCGAGCAGTACTTC. Its protein product is CASSPHPAGALGEQYF.

The rearrangement uses TRBV19 and TRBJ2-2, with D uncertain. V dropped 6 bases and J dropped 4 bases, with 12 bases sitting between them. The CDR3 is 14 amino acids. The germline gives CDR1 LNHDA, CDR2 SQIVND (reference sequence). This chain's CDR3 is CASSIYTSTGELFF. Written as DNA, the CDR3 is TGTGCCAGTAGCATTTACACCTCCACCGGGGAGCTGTTTTTT.

This clone was recorded once. V is TRBV30 and J is TRBJ2-7; D assignment may be TRBD1 or TRBD2 (6 bases each). Trimming removed 4 bases at V and 1 base at J, with 17 bases between. There are 15 residues in the CDR3. The germline V gene encodes CDR1 GTSNPN and CDR2 SVGIG (reference sequence). CDR3 sequence (DNA): TGTGCCTGGATCCGGGGGCGGGGATTATCCTACGAGCAGTACTTC. It is translated as CAWIRGRGLSYEQYF.

The chain carries TRBV25-1 and TRBJ2-7; D gene uncertain. With 1 base removed from V and 2 bases from J, the gap between germline ends came to 12 bases. Germline V gives CDR1 MGHDK, CDR2 SYGVNS. This CDR3 is built from 15 residues. Written as DNA, the CDR3 is TGTGCCAGCAGTGAATTAACCGGTACCCCCTACGAGCAGTACTTC. Protein sequence: CASSELTGTPYEQYF.

The rearrangement joins TRBV6-1 to TRBJ2-7; a weak D match, TRBD1 (7 bases). The V and J ends lost 6 bases and 2 bases respectively, with 11 bases between them. CDR1 is MNHNS, CDR2 SASEGT, per germline. This CDR3 contains 13 residues. CDR3 amino acids: CASRFRGAYEQYF. The DNA of the CDR3 is TGTGCCAGCAGGTTCAGGGGGGCCTACGAGCAGTACTTC.

The chain is built from TRBV7-2 and TRBJ2-2; a possible D gene is TRBD1 (5 bases). The germline V gene has CDR1 SGHTA and CDR2 FQGNSA. The germline V and J ends were trimmed by 4 bases and 1 base, with 7 bases remaining between them. The CDR3 length is 14 residues. CDR3: CASSSTGNTGELFF. CDR3 sequence (DNA): TGTGCCAGCAGCTCAACAGGGAACACCGGGGAGCTGTTTTTT.

The chain couples TRBV5-6 to TRBJ1-1; D unclear. The V end was cut by 3 bases, the J end by 5 bases, with 8 bases between. This CDR3 is 12 amino acids long. Germline CDR1 is SGHDT and CDR2 is YYEEEE. CDR3 DNA: TGTGCCAGCAGCTACGGTGGAACTGAAGCTTTCTTT. Translated: CASSYGGTEAFF.

The J gene is TRBJ2-1, the V gene TRBV7-9, with 9 bases fitting TRBD2. The V gene end was trimmed by 4 bases and the J gene end by 7 bases; junction bases not matched to a gene: 11. The CDR3 totals 16 residues. Germline V gene sequence: CDR1 SEHNR, CDR2 FQNEAQ (reference sequence). CDR3 amino acids: CASSSPGTSFGNEQFF. CDR3 DNA sequence: TGTGCCAGCAGCTCCCCCGGGACTAGCTTTGGGAATGAGCAGTTCTTC.